This T cell receptor beta chain originates from a study of T cells in Graves' hyperthyroidism and ophthalmopathy. TCR beta CDR3 regions were amplified from RNA transcripts. The study used the HTBI primer set for a first-round RT-PCR of the TCR CDR3. Via MiXCR, TCRdb re-called the multiplex PCR reads, giving one row per CDR3 protein. Among approximately 320,000 distinct CDR3 sequences listed, over 15% were seen once. Stable Graves' hyperthyroidism meant no ophthalmopathy progression within 18 months. CDR1 is SNHLY, CDR2 FYNNEI, per germline. The junction had 6 bases not matched to a gene; V was cut back by 3 bases and J by 9 bases. The CDR3 sequence is 15 residues long.

The chain combines TRBV2 with TRBJ2-1; 12 nucleotides line up with TRBD2. The sample taken for sequencing was blood. This sequence originates from a young man with Graves' hyperthyroidism. The CDR3 loop reads CASSDVLAGGGEQFF. CDR3 nucleotides: TGTGCCAGCAGTGACGTGCTAGCGGGAGGGGGTGAGCAGTTCTTC.